This T cell receptor beta chain was sequenced for a study of regulatory and conventional T cells in breast cancer (dated by TCRdb to about 2015). From the germline V gene, CDR1 is MGHRA and CDR2 is YSYEKL. The CDR3 holds 16 amino acids from the cysteine to the phenylalanine. Only the CDR3 DNA stays, 48 bases, in frame from base 1. V sheds 0 bases and J sheds 1 base, leaving 13 bases between their ends. The library was obtained by PCR. Sequencer: Illumina MiSeq. The public reads were reanalyzed by TCRdb: fastp trimming at Q25, MiXCR alignment, in-frame beta chains only. All rows with the same CDR3 protein become a single entry with the most common DNA and genes. The sample yields over 15,000 distinct CDR3 sequences; 25% to 40% were counted once. Roughly 1.7% of the sample is taken by the ten largest. There are a few counts of this clonotype. No cognate antigen has been identified for it. A much larger clone differs from this one at a single base, so this may be a read error.

The rearrangement combines TRBV4-1 with TRBJ2-7; a weak D assignment points to TRBD2 (5 bases agree). This TCR was sampled from a female donor in good health. The specimen sequenced was conventional T cells from blood. This receptor carries the CDR3 CASSQECGLLSYEQYF. DNA sequence: TGCGCCAGCAGCCAAGAGTGCGGGTTACTATCCTACGAGCAGTACTTC.